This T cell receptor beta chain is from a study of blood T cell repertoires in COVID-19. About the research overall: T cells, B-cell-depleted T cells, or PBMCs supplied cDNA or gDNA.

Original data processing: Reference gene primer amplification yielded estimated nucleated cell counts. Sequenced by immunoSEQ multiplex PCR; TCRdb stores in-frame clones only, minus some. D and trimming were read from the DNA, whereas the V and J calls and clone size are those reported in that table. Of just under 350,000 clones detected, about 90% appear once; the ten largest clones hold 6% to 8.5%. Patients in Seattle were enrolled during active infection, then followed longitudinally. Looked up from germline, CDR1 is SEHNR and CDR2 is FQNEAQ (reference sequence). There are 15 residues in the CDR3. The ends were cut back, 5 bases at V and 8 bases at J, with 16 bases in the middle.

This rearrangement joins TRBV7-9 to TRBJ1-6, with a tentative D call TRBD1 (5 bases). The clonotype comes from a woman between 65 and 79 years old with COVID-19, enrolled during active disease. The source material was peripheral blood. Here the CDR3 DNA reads TGTGCCAGCAGCGCAGACGGCGGAGGGGATTCACCCCTCCACTTT. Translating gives CASSADGGGDSPLHF.